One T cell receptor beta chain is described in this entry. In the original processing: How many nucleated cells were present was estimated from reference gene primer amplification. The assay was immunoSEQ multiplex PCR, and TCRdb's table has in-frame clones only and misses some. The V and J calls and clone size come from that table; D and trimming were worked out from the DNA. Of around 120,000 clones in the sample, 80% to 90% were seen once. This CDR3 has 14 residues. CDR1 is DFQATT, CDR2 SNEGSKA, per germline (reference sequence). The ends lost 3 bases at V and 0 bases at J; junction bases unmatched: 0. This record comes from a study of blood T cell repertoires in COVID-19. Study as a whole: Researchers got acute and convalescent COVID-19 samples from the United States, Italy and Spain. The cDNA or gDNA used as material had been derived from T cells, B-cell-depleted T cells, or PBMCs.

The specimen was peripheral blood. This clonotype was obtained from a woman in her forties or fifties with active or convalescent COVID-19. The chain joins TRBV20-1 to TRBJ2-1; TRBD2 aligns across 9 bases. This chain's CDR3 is CSASSGSSYNEQFF. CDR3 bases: TGCAGTGCTAGTAGCGGGAGCTCCTACAATGAGCAGTTCTTC.